Presented here are 19 T cell receptor beta chains from one specimen sequenced in a study of PD-L1 blockade in urothelial cancer. Generated by immunoSEQ multiplex PCR, the TCRdb table keeps only in-frame clones and is missing some. The data show about 55,000 clones, 60% to 80% seen once. Source: PBMCs, taken around atezolizumab (anti-PD-L1) treatment. All receptors come from a man between 65 and 79 years old with urothelial cancer.

This chain joins TRBV19 and TRBJ2-2, with 11 bases fitting TRBD2. The CDR3 is made up of 17 amino acids. V shed 5 bases, J shed 2 bases, and the junction held 7 bases outside the gene matches. Germline loops: CDR1 LNHDA, CDR2 SQIVND (reference sequence). CDR3 protein: CASSVVSGGDNTGELFF. The CDR3 DNA sequence: TGTGCCAGTAGTGTGGTTAGCGGGGGGGATAACACCGGGGAGCTGTTTTTT.

The chain employs TRBV7-3 and TRBJ2-3; D is possibly TRBD1 (6 bases). V was trimmed by 5 bases and J by 2 bases, leaving 14 bases between them. The CDR3 has 15 amino acids. The germline V gene has CDR1 SGHTA and CDR2 FQGTGA. CDR3 in amino acids: CASSASGVATDTQYF. DNA of the CDR3: TGTGCCAGCAGCGCCTCAGGGGTCGCCACAGATACGCAGTATTTT.

J is TRBJ2-7 and V is TRBV10-3; 7 bases agree with TRBD2. The length of the CDR3 is 15 residues. Germline CDR1 ENHRY, CDR2 SYGVKD. The V and J ends lost 3 bases and 4 bases, in that order; junction bases with no gene match: 9. The CDR3 DNA reads TGTGCCATCAGTGATGTGGGCAGCGGGGTTTACGAGCAGTACTTC. Translating gives CAISDVGSGVYEQYF.

In DNA form, the CDR3 reads TGTGCCACCAGCAGAACCGGGACAGGGAGAACCGGGGAGCTGTTTTTT. Its translation: CATSRTGTGRTGELFF. The V call is TRBV15, the J call TRBJ2-2, with 9 bases identical to TRBD1. The CDR3 consists of 16 residues. V lost 2 bases, J lost 5 bases, and 6 bases stayed unmatched. Germline CDR1 and CDR2: LNHNV and YYDKDF (reference sequence).

This clone has just a few counts. The V gene is TRBV18, the J gene TRBJ2-7; a possible D gene is TRBD1 (5 bases). V was cut by 2 bases and J by 5 bases, with 10 bases left in between. Germline values: CDR1 KGHSH, CDR2 LQKENI. CDR3 length: 13 residues. This chain's CDR3 is CASSPIVRDEQYF. CDR3 in DNA: TGTGCCAGCTCACCAATCGTCAGGGACGAGCAGTACTTC.

The chain has TRBV5-5 and TRBJ1-5; D is unresolved. With 2 bases removed from V and 2 bases from J, the gap between germline ends came to 8 bases. CDR3 length equals 14 residues. CDR1 and CDR2 from the germline V gene are SGHKS and YYEKEE (reference sequence). The CDR3 DNA is TGTGCCAGCAGCTTAGAAGGAGGCAATCAGCCCCAGCATTTT. Its translation: CASSLEGGNQPQHF.

The chain uses TRBV7-8 and TRBJ2-7, with 9 bases aligning to TRBD1. There are 15 residues in the CDR3. The germline V gene encodes CDR1 SGHVS and CDR2 FQNEAQ. Germline trimming cut 5 bases from V and 3 bases from J; bases unmatched to any gene: 8. The CDR3 bases are TGTGCCAGCAGCACCTCCGGGACAGGGCACTACGAGCAGTACTTC. Translated: CASSTSGTGHYEQYF.

CDR3 residues: CASSLIAGQGGNEAFF. The CDR3 DNA reads as TGTGCCAGCAGCCTCATCGCAGGCCAGGGAGGAAATGAAGCTTTCTTT. The chain combines TRBV7-2 with TRBJ1-1, with D perhaps matching TRBD1 (5 bases). Germline assignment: CDR1 SGHTA and CDR2 FQGNSA. Trimming pared 5 bases from V and 7 bases from J, leaving 23 bases between. The CDR3 extends over 16 amino acids.

This chain links TRBV15 with TRBJ1-1; a possible D gene is TRBD1 (5 bases). The CDR3 spans 15 residues. V was clipped by 4 bases and J by 6 bases, with 18 bases between them. Per germline, CDR1 LNHNV and CDR2 YYDKDF (reference sequence). CDR3 sequence (DNA): TGTGCCACCAGCACGACAGTAGGACAACACCCTGAAGCTTTCTTT. Translation gives CATSTTVGQHPEAFF.

This clone was seen only once. The chain carries TRBV2 and TRBJ2-1; unclear D gene. There are 11 residues in the CDR3. Germline V CDR1 and CDR2: SNHLY, FYNNEI. V was clipped by 4 bases and J by 4 bases, with 2 bases between them. The CDR3 sequence: CASSAYNEQFF. The CDR3 nucleotides are TGTGCCAGCAGTGCGTACAATGAGCAGTTCTTC.

This clone has only a few counts. The chain recombines TRBV4-3 with TRBJ2-7, with D possibly TRBD2 on 6 matching bases. The CDR3 covers 13 residues. V gave up 0 bases and J gave up 9 bases, with 12 bases separating them. CDR1 and CDR2 from the germline V gene are LGHNA and YSLEER. The CDR3 is CASSQDVGGGQYF. As DNA, the CDR3 is TGCGCCAGCAGCCAAGATGTGGGGGGTGGGCAGTACTTC.

This chain connects TRBV10-3 to TRBJ1-1; no reliable D call. The CDR3 totals 13 residues. Trimming removed 6 bases from V and 11 bases from J, with 19 bases in between. In germline, CDR1 is ENHRY, CDR2 SYGVKD. Here the CDR3 reads CAISSSPSSLAFF. In DNA form, the CDR3 reads TGTGCCATCAGCTCCTCGCCCTCCTCACTTGCTTTCTTT.

The genes are TRBV4-1 and TRBJ2-1; TRBD2 matches 15 bases. This CDR3 is built from 20 residues. V lost 2 bases and J lost 0; bases outside the gene matches: 8. In germline, CDR1 is MGHRA, CDR2 YSYEKL. The CDR3 sequence: CASSQPIGTSGRSSYNEQFF. In nucleotides, the CDR3 is TGCGCCAGCAGCCAACCTATCGGGACTAGCGGGAGGAGCTCCTACAATGAGCAGTTCTTC.

J is TRBJ1-2 and V is TRBV7-2; D gene ambiguous. Looked up from germline, CDR1 is SGHTA and CDR2 is FQGNSA. The V end lost 5 bases, the J end lost 4 bases, and 17 bases lay between the germline ends. The CDR3 covers 15 residues. The CDR3 region has the DNA TGTGCCAGCAGCCCACCCCGGGGTAGTTTCTATGGCTACACCTTC. It encodes CASSPPRGSFYGYTF.

The chain employs TRBV30 and TRBJ1-2, with D perhaps TRBD1 (5 bases). The V gene lost 5 bases and the J gene lost 3 bases, with 28 bases spanning the gap. CDR1 is GTSNPN, CDR2 SVGIG, per germline (reference sequence). The CDR3 has 18 residues. CDR3 DNA sequence: TGTGCCTGGGTAGGCTGGGGGGGAGGGCCTATGGGATACTATGGCTACACCTTC. Amino acids: CAWVGWGGGPMGYYGYTF.

J is TRBJ2-1 and V is TRBV12-5; 15 nucleotides line up with TRBD2. The germline V gene encodes CDR1 LGHNT and CDR2 FRNRAP. This CDR3 has 14 amino acids. Trimming removed 5 bases from V and 11 bases from J; junction bases left unmatched: 4. The CDR3 DNA reads as TGTGCTAGTGGTCTAGGACTAGCGGGAGGGAAGCAGTTCTTC. It translates to CASGLGLAGGKQFF.

This clone was observed once. This chain links TRBV6-1 with TRBJ2-1; 12 nucleotides line up with TRBD2. Germline V lookup: CDR1 MNHNS, CDR2 SASEGT. CDR3 length: 16 residues. With V trimmed by 2 bases and J by 8 bases, 7 bases remained unmatched. This CDR3 is CASSEYATSGRDEQFF. The CDR3 DNA reads as TGTGCCAGCAGTGAATATGCGACTAGCGGGAGAGATGAGCAGTTCTTC.

The chain is built from TRBV18 and TRBJ2-2; D is unresolved. The CDR3 has 13 residues. V dropped 6 bases and J dropped 2 bases, with 7 bases sitting between them. Germline loops: CDR1 KGHSH, CDR2 LQKENI. The CDR3 protein is CASSPLNTGELFF. The DNA of the CDR3 is TGTGCCAGCTCCCCTCTTAACACCGGGGAGCTGTTTTTT.

This clone was seen more than once but under ten times. V usage is TRBV7-2 and J usage is TRBJ1-2, with a tentative D call TRBD1 (6 bases). The V end was cut by 5 bases, the J end by 8 bases, with 18 bases between. The germline V gene encodes CDR1 SGHTA and CDR2 FQGNSA. The CDR3 covers 14 residues. Here the CDR3 reads CASSRERGGRGYTF. CDR3 in DNA: TGTGCCAGCAGCCGCGAAAGAGGGGGAAGGGGCTACACCTTC.